Reported below is one TCR beta chain. The PCR had 60 Vbeta and 13 Jbeta primers. Measured with immunoSEQ multiplex PCR; TCRdb has only the in-frame clones, and not every one. The sample has approximately 150,000 clones, about 72% seen once. Trimming cost V 0 bases and J 4 bases; bases outside gene matches: 6. Germline V gene sequence: CDR1 ENHRY, CDR2 SYGVKD. This CDR3 region has 16 residues. The data originate from a study of cytomegalovirus exposure and HLA in healthy donors. Study background: Across 350 to 400 genotyped donors, 81% landed in the Caucasian-associated ancestry cluster.

This TCR was recovered from a man between 60 and 75 years old in good health and CMV-seronegative. The sample comprised PBMCs. The chain joins TRBV10-3 to TRBJ1-2; 9 positions agree with TRBD1. CDR3 sequence (DNA): TGTGCCATCAGTGAGTCGGGGGGACAGGGAGCCTATGGCTACACCTTC. Protein: CAISESGGQGAYGYTF.